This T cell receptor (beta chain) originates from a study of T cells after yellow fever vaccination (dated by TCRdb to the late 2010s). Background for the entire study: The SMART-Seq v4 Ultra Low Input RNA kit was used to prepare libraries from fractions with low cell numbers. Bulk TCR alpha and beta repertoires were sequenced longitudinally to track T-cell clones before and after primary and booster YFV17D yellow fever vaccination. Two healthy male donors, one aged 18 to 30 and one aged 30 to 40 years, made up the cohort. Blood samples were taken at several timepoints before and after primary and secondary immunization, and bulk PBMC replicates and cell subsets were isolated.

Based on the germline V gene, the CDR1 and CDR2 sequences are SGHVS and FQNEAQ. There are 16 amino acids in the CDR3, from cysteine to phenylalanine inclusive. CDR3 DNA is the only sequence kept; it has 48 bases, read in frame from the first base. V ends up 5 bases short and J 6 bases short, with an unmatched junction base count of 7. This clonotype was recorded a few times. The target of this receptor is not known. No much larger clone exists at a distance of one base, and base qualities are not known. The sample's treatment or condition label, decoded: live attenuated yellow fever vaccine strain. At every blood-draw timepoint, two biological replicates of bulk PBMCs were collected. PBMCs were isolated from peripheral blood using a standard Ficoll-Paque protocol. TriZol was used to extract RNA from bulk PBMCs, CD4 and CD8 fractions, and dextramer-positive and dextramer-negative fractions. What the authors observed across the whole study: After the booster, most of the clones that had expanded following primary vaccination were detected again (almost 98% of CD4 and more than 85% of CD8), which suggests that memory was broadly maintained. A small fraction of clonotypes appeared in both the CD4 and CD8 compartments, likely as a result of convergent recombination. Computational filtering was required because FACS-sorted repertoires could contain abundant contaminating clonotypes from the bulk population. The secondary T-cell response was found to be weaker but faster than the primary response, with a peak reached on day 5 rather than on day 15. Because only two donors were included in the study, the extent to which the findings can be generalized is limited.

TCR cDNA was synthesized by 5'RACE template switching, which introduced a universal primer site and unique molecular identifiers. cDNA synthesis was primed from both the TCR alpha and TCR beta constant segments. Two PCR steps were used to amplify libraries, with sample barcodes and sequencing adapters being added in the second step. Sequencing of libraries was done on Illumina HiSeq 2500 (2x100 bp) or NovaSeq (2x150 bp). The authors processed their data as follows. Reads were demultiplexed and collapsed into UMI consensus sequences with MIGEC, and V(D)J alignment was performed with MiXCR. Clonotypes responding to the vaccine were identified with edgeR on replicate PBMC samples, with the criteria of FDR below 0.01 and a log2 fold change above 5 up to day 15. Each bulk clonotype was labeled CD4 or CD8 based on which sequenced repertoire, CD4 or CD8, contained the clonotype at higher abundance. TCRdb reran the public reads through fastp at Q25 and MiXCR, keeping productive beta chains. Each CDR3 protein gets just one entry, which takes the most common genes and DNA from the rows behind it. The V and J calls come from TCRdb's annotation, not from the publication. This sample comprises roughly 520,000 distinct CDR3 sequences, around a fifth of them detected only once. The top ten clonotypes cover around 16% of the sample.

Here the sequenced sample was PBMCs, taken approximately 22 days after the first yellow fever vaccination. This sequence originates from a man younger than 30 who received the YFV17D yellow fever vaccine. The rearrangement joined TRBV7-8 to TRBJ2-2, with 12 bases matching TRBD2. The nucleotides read TGTGCCAGCAGCCAACTAGCGGGGGGTTCCTCCGGGGAGCTGTTTTTT. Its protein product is CASSQLAGGSSGELFF.